This TCR beta chain stems from a study of a mutant IDH1 vaccine in newly diagnosed glioma. In the study overall: Treated patients showed a male proportion of roughly 60%, a female proportion of around 40%, and a mean age of around 39 years. Week 35 was assigned to visit V12, and week 47 was assigned to visit V13.

V shed 0 bases, J shed 7 bases, and the junction held 1 base outside the gene matches. The CDR3 runs 14 residues. Germline V gene lookup returns CDR1 SGDLS and CDR2 YYNGEE. Of note for this clone: The antigen is unknown.

Time point meaning: week 47, end of study. What each vaccine dose contained was 300 ug of mutant IDH1 20-mer peptide, accompanied by topical imiquimod. Generated by immunoSEQ multiplex PCR, the TCRdb table keeps only in-frame clones and is missing some. This sample has some 62,000 clones, with roughly four fifths found just once. The V gene is TRBV9, the J gene TRBJ2-1, with TRBD2 identical over 10 bases. This material consisted of PBMCs, taken from a glioma patient whose treatment included an IDH1 peptide vaccine. The sequence was collected from a man aged 25 to 40 with glioma. CDR3 nucleotides: TGTGCCAGCAGCGTAGCTAGCGGGGGAAATGAGCAGTTCTTC. It yields the protein CASSVASGGNEQFF.